Each of the 28 T cell receptor beta chains below was sequenced from the same sample in a study of blood T cell repertoires in COVID-19. The assay was immunoSEQ multiplex PCR, and TCRdb's table has in-frame clones only and misses some. Counted here are about 80,000 clones, 70% to 90% occurring once; the ten biggest clones make up about a sixth. Sequenced sample: peripheral blood. The receptors derive from a woman over 75 with acute or convalescent COVID-19.

This sequence joins TRBV7-2 and TRBJ1-1, with 8 positions matching TRBD1. Germline V gives CDR1 SGHTA, CDR2 FQGNSA. This CDR3 is 16 amino acids long. The J segment lost 2 bases and the V segment lost 5 bases, leaving 10 bases of the junction unmatched. The CDR3 nucleotides are TGTGCCAGCAGCGCCCGACAGGGGTCGGGAAACACTGAAGCTTTCTTT. This encodes CASSARQGSGNTEAFF.

This chain connects TRBV19 to TRBJ2-7; a possible D gene is TRBD2 (7 bases). This CDR3 has 14 amino acids. V was trimmed by 9 bases and J by 2 bases, leaving 17 bases between them. Per the germline V gene, CDR1 is LNHDA and CDR2 is SQIVND (reference sequence). The CDR3 here is CARRERGGTYEQYF. The CDR3 bases are TGTGCCAGAAGGGAGAGGGGGGGTACCTACGAGCAGTACTTC.

V is TRBV30 and J is TRBJ1-6; weak D call: TRBD1 (6 bases). Germline V CDR1 and CDR2: GTSNPN, SVGIG (reference sequence). The V end lost 4 bases, the J end lost 0 bases, and 22 bases lay between the germline ends. This CDR3 comprises 19 residues. The CDR3 here is CAWTTTGPRGSSYNSPLHF. The CDR3 DNA sequence: TGTGCCTGGACAACAACAGGGCCGCGGGGGAGCTCCTATAATTCACCCCTCCACTTT.

V gene TRBV10-3 combines with J gene TRBJ2-5, with D possibly TRBD1 on 5 matching bases. CDR1 and CDR2 (germline): ENHRY, SYGVKD. The CDR3 contains 14 residues. Trimming removed 0 bases from V and 2 bases from J, with 7 bases in between. The DNA for the CDR3 is TGTGCCATCAGTGAGTCCCAGGGACAAGAGACCCAGTACTTC. Its protein is CAISESQGQETQYF.

The rearrangement uses TRBV7-9 and TRBJ1-5, with D unclear. The germline V gene encodes CDR1 SEHNR and CDR2 FQNEAQ (reference sequence). V was shortened by 5 bases and J by 7 bases, with 12 bases between the two germline ends. CDR3 length: 13 residues. This chain's CDR3 is CASSPSGGQPQHF. The CDR3 region has the DNA TGTGCCAGCAGCCCCTCGGGAGGGCAGCCCCAGCATTTT.

This rearrangement joins TRBV5-4 to TRBJ1-4; D might be TRBD1 (5 bases). Germline loops: CDR1 SGHNT, CDR2 YYREEE (reference sequence). The V end lost 3 bases, the J end lost 7 bases, and 13 bases lay between the germline ends. The length of the CDR3 is 14 residues. The CDR3 DNA is TGTGCCAGCAGCTCGGGACTCGCGGGTGAAAAACTGTTTTTT. Translating gives CASSSGLAGEKLFF.

The chain carries TRBV3-1 (or the pseudogene TRBV3-2) and TRBJ2-7; 12 bases agree with TRBD2. The ends lost 7 bases at V and 2 bases at J; junction bases unmatched: 3. CDR3 length: 14 amino acids. CDR1 is LGHDT, CDR2 YNNKEL, per germline (reference sequence). CDR3 amino acids: CASTTSGGPYEQYF. The CDR3 nucleotides read TGTGCCAGCACCACTAGCGGGGGGCCCTACGAGCAGTACTTC.

The chain couples TRBV7-2 to TRBJ2-3; 10 bases are a match to TRBD2. After removal of 6 bases from V and 4 bases from J, the junction contained 4 bases not matched to a gene. Germline V gives CDR1 SGHTA, CDR2 FQGNSA. The CDR3 sequence is 14 residues long. For the CDR3, the DNA is TGTGCCAGCAGTAAGCGGGGGGGCGCAGATACGCAGTATTTT. Encoded protein: CASSKRGGADTQYF.

The V and J genes are TRBV5-6 and TRBJ2-2; TRBD2 matches 11 bases. J lost 1 base, V lost 0 bases, and 2 bases had no gene match. The CDR3 length is 17 residues. CDR1 is SGHDT, CDR2 YYEEEE, per germline. CDR3 nucleotide sequence: TGTGCCAGCAGCTTGGGACTAGCGGGGCGGAACACCGGGGAGCTGTTTTTT. As protein: CASSLGLAGRNTGELFF.

V and J are TRBV11-3 and TRBJ2-5; D may be TRBD2 (5 bases). Per germline, CDR1 SGHNT and CDR2 YENEEA. There are 14 residues in the CDR3. The V end was cut by 1 base, the J end by 4 bases, with 10 bases between. CDR3 DNA: TGTGCCAGCAGCTTAGGAGGGTCTGGAGAGACCCAGTACTTC. Translating it yields CASSLGGSGETQYF.

The V and J genes are TRBV4-1 and TRBJ2-7, with a tentative D call TRBD1 (6 bases). Germline CDR1 MGHRA, CDR2 YSYEKL. This CDR3 spans 15 amino acids. V was pared by 3 bases and J by 0 bases, with 12 bases between. This CDR3 is CASSQSSQGSYEQYF. In DNA form, the CDR3 reads TGCGCCAGCAGCCAGAGTTCACAGGGCTCCTACGAGCAGTACTTC.

This chain connects TRBV19 to TRBJ2-7; 7 positions agree with TRBD1. The germline gives CDR1 LNHDA, CDR2 SQIVND (reference sequence). This CDR3 has 14 amino acids. The V gene end was trimmed by 4 bases and the J gene end by 0 bases; junction bases not matched to a gene: 3. CDR3 DNA sequence: TGTGCCAGTAGTAGAGGACAGGTCTCCTACGAGCAGTACTTC. Its translation: CASSRGQVSYEQYF.

This clone was recorded a few times. The CDR3 spells CASSVGGGMNTEAFF. CDR3 in DNA: TGTGCCAGCAGTGTGGGGGGAGGAATGAACACTGAAGCTTTCTTT. V gene TRBV2 combines with J gene TRBJ1-1, with a possible D match to TRBD1 (5 bases). CDR3 size: 15 residues. Germline assignment: CDR1 SNHLY and CDR2 FYNNEI. The V gene lost 4 bases and the J gene lost 0 bases, with 12 bases spanning the gap.

This clone was seen just once. This sequence joins TRBV25-1 and TRBJ2-1; D may be TRBD1 (6 bases). The CDR3 has 12 amino acids. The germline V gene has CDR1 MGHDK and CDR2 SYGVNS. Trimming removed 7 bases at V and 8 bases at J, with 12 bases between. The CDR3 spells CASTTGMHEQFF. The CDR3 region has the DNA TGTGCCAGCACTACAGGGATGCATGAGCAGTTCTTC.

The chain joins TRBV11-2 to TRBJ2-1, with 9 bases lining up with TRBD1. CDR3 length equals 16 residues. Germline CDR1 SGHAT, CDR2 FQNNGV. The V segment lost 5 bases and the J segment 9 bases; nucleotides outside the gene matches: 14. This CDR3 reads CASSRRRGQGTGEQFF. CDR3 in DNA: TGTGCCAGCAGCAGACGTCGGGGACAGGGAACCGGTGAGCAGTTCTTC.

In DNA form, the CDR3 reads TGTGCCAGCAGTTTAGAGACAGGCCGCCAAGAGACCCAGTACTTC. Its protein is CASSLETGRQETQYF. The rearrangement joins TRBV27 to TRBJ2-5; TRBD1 is a possible D gene (6 bases). The CDR3 length is 15 residues. The V end lost 2 bases, the J end lost 1 base, and 11 bases lay between the germline ends. Germline V lookup: CDR1 MNHEY, CDR2 SMNVEV (reference sequence).

The chain links TRBV7-2 to TRBJ1-5; the D gene is possibly TRBD1 (5 bases). Trimming removed 8 bases from V and 1 base from J, with 9 bases in between. The germline gives CDR1 SGHTA, CDR2 FQGNSA. This CDR3 is built from 13 residues. The CDR3 DNA is TGTGCCAGCGGGGGGTTCAGCAATCAGCCCCAGCATTTT. It yields the protein CASGGFSNQPQHF.

This clone was picked up one time. The chain recombines TRBV5-6 with TRBJ1-3, with TRBD1 matching over 8 bases. Germline values: CDR1 SGHDT, CDR2 YYEEEE. The V gene end was trimmed by 4 bases and the J gene end by 0 bases; junction bases not matched to a gene: 6. This CDR3 spans 16 amino acids. CDR3 loop: CASSPTGTGSGNTIYF. The CDR3, as DNA: TGTGCCAGCAGCCCGACGGGGACAGGCTCTGGAAACACCATATATTTT.

The gene calls are TRBV10-2 and TRBJ1-1; D possibly corresponds to TRBD1 (5 bases). Deletions cut 7 bases from V and 7 bases from J, with 10 bases between. This CDR3 has 11 residues. Germline V gene lookup returns CDR1 WSHSY and CDR2 SAAADI. CDR3 bases: TGCGCCAGCAAGGACATCTTTGAAGCTTTCTTT. Its protein product is CASKDIFEAFF.

The rearrangement uses TRBV5-1 and TRBJ1-2; possible D gene TRBD1, 5 bases. Germline-derived CDR1 and CDR2 are SGHRS and YFSETQ. V gave up 0 bases and J gave up 6 bases, with 15 bases separating them. The CDR3 is 15 residues long. The CDR3 reads CASSLEVGRDNGYTF. Here the CDR3 DNA reads TGCGCCAGCAGCTTGGAGGTCGGCAGGGATAATGGCTACACCTTC.

The rearrangement uses TRBV4-2 and TRBJ1-1, with 7 bases matching TRBD1. Germline V gene sequence: CDR1 LGHNA, CDR2 YNFKEQ. Unmatched junction bases numbered 7, after V lost 5 bases and J lost 1 base. This CDR3 region has 15 residues. The CDR3 sequence is CASSSRQGRNTEAFF. CDR3 coding DNA: TGTGCCAGCAGCTCCCGACAGGGAAGGAACACTGAAGCTTTCTTT.

This rearrangement joins TRBV7-3 to TRBJ2-1, with TRBD2 matching over 10 bases. Unmatched junction bases numbered 11, after V lost 4 bases and J lost 8 bases. Germline-derived CDR1 and CDR2 are SGHTA and FQGTGA. CDR3 length: 16 residues. CDR3 region: CASSSLQRGGQDEQFF. CDR3 in DNA: TGTGCCAGCAGCTCGCTGCAGCGGGGGGGCCAGGATGAGCAGTTCTTC. The variable domain in full, completed from reference TRBV7-3 and TRBJ2-1, reads GAGVSQTPSNKVTEKGKYVELRCDPISGHTALYWYRQSLGQGPEFLIYFQGTGAADDSGLPNDRFFAVRPEGSVSTLKIQRTERGDSAVYLCASSSLQRGGQDEQFFGPGTRLTVL.

V is TRBV29-1 and J is TRBJ1-2; 7 bases map to TRBD1. This CDR3 has 14 residues. Losses at the gene ends were 5 bases for V and 0 bases for J; bases not matched to a gene: 6. Per the germline V gene, CDR1 is SQVTM and CDR2 is ANQGSEA. In nucleotides, the CDR3 is TGCAGCGTTTCGCGACAGGGAACTAACTATGGCTACACCTTC. This sequence encodes CSVSRQGTNYGYTF. The whole variable domain, remainder taken from reference TRBV29-1 and TRBJ1-2, is SAVISQKPSRDICQRGTSLTIQCQVDSQVTMMFWYRQQPGQSLTLIATANQGSEATYESGFVIDKFPISRPNLTFSTLTVSNMSPEDSSIYLCSVSRQGTNYGYTFGSGTRLTVV.

This chain links TRBV30 with TRBJ2-2; the match to TRBD2 covers 16 bases. The CDR3 contains 18 residues. Germline V gives CDR1 GTSNPN, CDR2 SVGIG (reference sequence). V shed 6 bases and J 4 bases; nucleotides not matched to a gene: 11. CDR3 in DNA: TGTGCCTGCCCTAGGGGACTAGCGGGGGGGTCGGGCACCGGGGAGCTGTTTTTT. Its protein is CACPRGLAGGSGTGELFF. Full variable domain (remainder filled in from reference TRBV30 and TRBJ2-2): SQTIHQWPATLVQPVGSPLSLECTVEGTSNPNLYWYRQAAGRGLQLLFYSVGIGQISSEVPQNLSASRPQDRQFILSSKKLLLSDSGFYLCACPRGLAGGSGTGELFFGEGSRLTVL.

The chain is built from TRBV18 and TRBJ1-5; no reliable D call. There are 12 residues in the CDR3. Germline V gene data show CDR1 as KGHSH and CDR2 as LQKENI. The V end was cut by 6 bases, the J end by 3 bases, with 6 bases between. The CDR3 DNA is TGTGCCAGCTCCCGTCCCAATCAGCCCCAGCATTTT. It codes for CASSRPNQPQHF.

The rearrangement uses TRBV27 and TRBJ2-7; D is possibly TRBD1 (7 bases). V was trimmed by 10 bases and J by 3 bases, leaving 16 bases between them. Germline V gene data show CDR1 as MNHEY and CDR2 as SMNVEV (reference sequence). The CDR3 has 13 amino acids. The CDR3 here is CATTGDRGYEQYF. For the CDR3, the DNA is TGTGCCACTACGGGGGACAGAGGCTACGAGCAGTACTTC.

Here the CDR3 reads CASSPRVHYEQYF. For the CDR3, the DNA is TGTGCCAGCAGTCCCAGGGTACACTACGAGCAGTACTTC. The rearrangement joins TRBV28 to TRBJ2-7; maybe TRBD1 (5 bases). Germline loops: CDR1 MDHEN, CDR2 SYDVKM. Trimming removed 5 bases at V and 3 bases at J, with 11 bases between. The CDR3 loop spans 13 amino acids.

The chain recombines TRBV10-3 with TRBJ1-5; D might be TRBD1 (6 bases). Germline assignment: CDR1 ENHRY and CDR2 SYGVKD. Trimming removed 5 bases at V and 1 base at J, with 15 bases between. The CDR3 is made up of 16 amino acids. The CDR3 protein is CAISPVGGGSNQPQHF. The CDR3 DNA sequence: TGTGCCATCAGTCCGGTTGGGGGCGGGAGCAATCAGCCCCAGCATTTT.